In this sample, the clone carrying this T cell receptor beta chain turned up a few times. Each CDR3 protein gets one entry after TCRdb re-called the RT-PCR reads with MiXCR. The data hold approximately 530,000 distinct CDR3 sequences, with 6.5% to 8% observed a single time. These data come from a study of response to subunit inactivated influenza vaccine. This CDR3 spans 18 amino acids. Trimming left V 4 bases short and J 1 base short, with 17 bases between. Germline values: CDR1 SGHAT, CDR2 FQDESV (reference sequence). V gene TRBV11-1 combines with J gene TRBJ2-6; possibly TRBD2 for D (6 bases). The input for sequencing was PBMCs from blood, taken approximately 25 months after vaccination. The sequence was obtained from a man between 50 and 75 years old who received an inactivated influenza vaccine. The CDR3 sequence: CASSSGAGRRSGANVLTF. Here the CDR3 DNA reads TGTGCCAGCAGCTCGGGTGCGGGGCGTCGGTCTGGGGCCAACGTCCTGACTTTC.